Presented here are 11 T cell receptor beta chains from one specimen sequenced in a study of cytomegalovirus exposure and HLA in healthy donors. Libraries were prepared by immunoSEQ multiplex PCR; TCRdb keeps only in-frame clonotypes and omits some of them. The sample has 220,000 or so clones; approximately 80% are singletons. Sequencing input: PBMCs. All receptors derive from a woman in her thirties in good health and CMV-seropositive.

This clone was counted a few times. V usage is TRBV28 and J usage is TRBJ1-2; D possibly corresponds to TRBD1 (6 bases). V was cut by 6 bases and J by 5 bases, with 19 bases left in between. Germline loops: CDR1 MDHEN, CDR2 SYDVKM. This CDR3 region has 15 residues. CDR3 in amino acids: CASRGNRVGRYGYTF. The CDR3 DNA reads TGTGCCAGCAGGGGGAACAGGGTTGGGCGGTATGGCTACACCTTC.

CDR3 loop: CASTRTYGEKLFF. CDR3 coding DNA: TGTGCCAGTACACGAACATATGGTGAAAAACTGTTTTTT. This chain uses TRBV19 with TRBJ1-4; no clear D. Germline V gives CDR1 LNHDA, CDR2 SQIVND (reference sequence). Deletions cut 7 bases from V and 7 bases from J, with 13 bases between. This CDR3 is built from 13 residues.

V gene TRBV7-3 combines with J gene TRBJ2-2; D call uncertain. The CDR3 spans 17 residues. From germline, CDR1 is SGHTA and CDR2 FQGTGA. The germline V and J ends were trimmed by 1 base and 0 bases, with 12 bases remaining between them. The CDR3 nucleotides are TGTGCCAGCAGCTTAAGCCCCGGCGTCGCGAACACCGGGGAGCTGTTTTTT. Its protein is CASSLSPGVANTGELFF. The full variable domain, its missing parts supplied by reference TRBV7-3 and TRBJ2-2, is GAGVSQTPSNKVTEKGKYVELRCDPISGHTALYWYRQSLGQGPEFLIYFQGTGAADDSGLPNDRFFAVRPEGSVSTLKIQRTERGDSAVYLCASSLSPGVANTGELFFGEGSRLTVL.

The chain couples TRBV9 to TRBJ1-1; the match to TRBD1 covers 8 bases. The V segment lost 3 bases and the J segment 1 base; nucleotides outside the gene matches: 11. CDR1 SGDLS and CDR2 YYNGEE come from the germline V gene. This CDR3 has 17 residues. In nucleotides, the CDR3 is TGTGCCAGCAGCGCGTCCCGGGACAGGTCCGGGAACACTGAAGCTTTCTTT. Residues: CASSASRDRSGNTEAFF.

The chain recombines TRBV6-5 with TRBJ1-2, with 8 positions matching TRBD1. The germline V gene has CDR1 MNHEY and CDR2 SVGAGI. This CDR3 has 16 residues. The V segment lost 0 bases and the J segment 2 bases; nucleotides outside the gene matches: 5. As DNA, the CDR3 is TGTGCCAGCAGTTACTCCTCCGGGACAGGCAACTATGGCTACACCTTC. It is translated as CASSYSSGTGNYGYTF.

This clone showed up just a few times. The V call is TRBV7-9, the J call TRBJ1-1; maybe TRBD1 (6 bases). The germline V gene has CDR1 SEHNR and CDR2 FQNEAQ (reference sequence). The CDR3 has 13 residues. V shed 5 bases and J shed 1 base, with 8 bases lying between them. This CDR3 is CASSPGQNTEAFF. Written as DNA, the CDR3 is TGTGCCAGCAGCCCGGGACAGAACACTGAAGCTTTCTTT.

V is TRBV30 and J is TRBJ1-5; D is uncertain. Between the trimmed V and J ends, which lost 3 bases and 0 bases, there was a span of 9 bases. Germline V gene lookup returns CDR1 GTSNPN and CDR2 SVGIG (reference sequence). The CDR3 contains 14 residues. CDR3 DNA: TGTGCCTGGAGCCCTCTTGGTAGCAATCAGCCCCAGCATTTT. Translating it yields CAWSPLGSNQPQHF.

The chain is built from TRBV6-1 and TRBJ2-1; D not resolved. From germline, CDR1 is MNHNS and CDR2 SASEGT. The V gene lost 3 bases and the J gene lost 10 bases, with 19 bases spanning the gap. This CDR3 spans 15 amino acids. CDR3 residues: CASSEGGSLSGEQFF. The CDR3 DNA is TGTGCCAGCAGTGAGGGCGGCAGTCTCTCCGGGGAGCAGTTCTTC.

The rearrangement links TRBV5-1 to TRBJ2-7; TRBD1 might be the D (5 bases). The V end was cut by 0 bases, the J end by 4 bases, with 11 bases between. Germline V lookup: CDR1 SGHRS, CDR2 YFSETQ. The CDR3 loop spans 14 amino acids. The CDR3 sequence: CASSLDPGSYEQYF. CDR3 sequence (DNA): TGCGCCAGCAGCTTGGACCCAGGGTCTTACGAGCAGTACTTC. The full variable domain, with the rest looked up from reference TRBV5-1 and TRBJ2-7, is KAGVTQTPRYLIKTRGQQVTLSCSPISGHRSVSWYQQTPGQGLQFLFEYFSETQRNKGNFPGRFSGRQFSNSRSEMNVSTLELGDSALYLCASSLDPGSYEQYFGPGTRLTVT.

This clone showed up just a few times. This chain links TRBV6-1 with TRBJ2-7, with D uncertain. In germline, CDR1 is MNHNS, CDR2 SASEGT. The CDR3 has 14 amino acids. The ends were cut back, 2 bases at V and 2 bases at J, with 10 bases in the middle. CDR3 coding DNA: TGTGCCAGCAGTGAACTGGGTGGGACCTACGAGCAGTACTTC. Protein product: CASSELGGTYEQYF.

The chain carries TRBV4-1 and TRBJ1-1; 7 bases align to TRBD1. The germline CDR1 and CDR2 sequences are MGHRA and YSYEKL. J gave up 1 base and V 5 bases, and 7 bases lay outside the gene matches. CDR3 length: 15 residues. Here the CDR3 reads CASSFRTGENTEAFF. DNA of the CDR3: TGCGCCAGCAGCTTCCGGACAGGCGAGAACACTGAAGCTTTCTTT.